The entry below gives a single T cell receptor beta chain sequence along with its context. The record originates from a study of blood T cell repertoires in COVID-19. For the study at large: Both acute and convalescent COVID-19 samples were obtained from the United States, Italy and Spain.

Germline V lookup: CDR1 SEHNR, CDR2 FQNEAQ (reference sequence). The CDR3 sequence is 15 residues long. V shed 2 bases, J shed 2 bases, and the junction held 3 bases outside the gene matches. Study members were between about 18 and 100 years old and lived in about two dozen US regions. Cohorts were assigned according to the clinical history that participants reported. Per the study methods: Cell counts per sample came from amplifying reference gene primers. Here immunoSEQ multiplex PCR was the method, and the copy in TCRdb shows in-frame clones only, minus some. The V and J calls and the clone size are those of that table, but D and trimming were determined from the DNA. The table lists around 200,000 clones, about 82% of them singletons.

Material for sequencing was PBMCs or T cells enriched from blood (not recorded which). The chain couples TRBV7-9 to TRBJ2-1; 7 positions match TRBD2. The TCR comes from a man aged 35 to 55 with acute COVID-19. In nucleotides, the CDR3 is TGTGCCAGCAGCTTACTGGGACTAACCTACAATGAGCAGTTCTTC. Amino acid sequence: CASSLLGLTYNEQFF.